Following are 12 T cell receptor beta chains from one sample sequenced in a study of somatic mutations in cytotoxic T cells in rheumatoid arthritis. Profiling relied on immunoSEQ multiplex PCR, and the TCRdb table lists in-frame clones only, not all of them. This sample has some 38,000 clones, with under 90% found just once. The sequenced sample was CD8+ T cells sorted from blood. The receptors were sampled from a man between 35 and 55 years old in good health.

V gene TRBV28 combines with J gene TRBJ1-5, with D uncertain. This CDR3 has 12 amino acids. V lost 2 bases, J lost 15 bases, and 14 bases lay in between. In germline, CDR1 is MDHEN, CDR2 SYDVKM. In DNA form, the CDR3 reads TGTGCCAGCAGTTTAGGTCAGGCAGTTGGGCATTTT. Translation: CASSLGQAVGHF.

In nucleotides, the CDR3 is TGTGCCAGCAGCTTAGCGGCTAGCTACGAGCAGTACTTC. Translated: CASSLAASYEQYF. The chain uses TRBV11-1 and TRBJ2-7; no clear D gene. The CDR3 is 13 amino acids. V was trimmed by 0 bases and J by 3 bases, leaving 6 bases between them. CDR1 is SGHAT, CDR2 FQDESV, per germline (reference sequence).

The chain carries TRBV10-2 and TRBJ1-2; D might be TRBD1 (5 bases). This CDR3 is built from 13 residues. CDR1 and CDR2 (germline): WSHSY, SAAADI. Trimming pared 1 base from V and 7 bases from J, leaving 10 bases between. The CDR3 is CASSEFTGSGYTF. CDR3 DNA: TGCGCCAGCAGTGAGTTCACAGGCTCTGGCTACACCTTC.

The chain couples TRBV9 to TRBJ1-2; TRBD1 matches 7 bases. The CDR3 has 14 residues. The germline V gene has CDR1 SGDLS and CDR2 YYNGEE. J gave up 8 bases and V 4 bases, and 11 bases lay outside the gene matches. The CDR3 protein is CASSPETGTDGYTF. DNA for the CDR3: TGTGCCAGCAGCCCCGAGACAGGGACGGACGGCTACACCTTC.

The gene calls are TRBV28 and TRBJ1-1; TRBD1 might be the D (5 bases). The germline V gene encodes CDR1 MDHEN and CDR2 SYDVKM. Trimming removed 4 bases at V and 5 bases at J, with 11 bases between. CDR3 length equals 13 residues. CDR3 region: CASSWGDPTEAFF. The CDR3, as DNA: TGTGCCAGCAGTTGGGGGGACCCGACTGAAGCTTTCTTT.

The rearrangement uses TRBV4-1 and TRBJ2-7; D is unresolved. The ends were cut back, 0 bases at V and 3 bases at J, with 12 bases in the middle. The CDR3 spans 15 residues. CDR1 and CDR2 (germline): MGHRA, YSYEKL. DNA of the CDR3: TGCGCCAGCAGCCAAGAGGGGAAGACCAACTACGAGCAGTACTTC. Translating it yields CASSQEGKTNYEQYF.

V and J are TRBV5-1 and TRBJ1-1, with unresolved D. The germline V gene encodes CDR1 SGHRS and CDR2 YFSETQ. The CDR3 is 12 amino acids. V was cut by 2 bases and J by 11 bases, with 13 bases left in between. Written as DNA, the CDR3 is TGCGCCAGCAGCTTCAACCTCCAGGAGGCTTTCTTT. Its translation: CASSFNLQEAFF.

The J gene is TRBJ2-7, the V gene TRBV4-1; no definite D call. This CDR3 is 15 amino acids long. Trimming left V 0 bases short and J 2 bases short, with 11 bases between. Germline V gene data show CDR1 as MGHRA and CDR2 as YSYEKL. In nucleotides, the CDR3 is TGCGCCAGCAGCCAAGACGCGAAAGAGCCCTACGAGCAGTACTTC. Residues: CASSQDAKEPYEQYF.

This clone was seen only once. The CDR3 protein is CASSISPGTSTDTQYF. CDR3 in DNA: TGTGCCAGTAGTATATCCCCGGGGACTAGCACAGATACGCAGTATTTT. The chain is built from TRBV19 and TRBJ2-3; D is perhaps TRBD2 (6 bases). V was shortened by 2 bases and J by 0 bases, with 12 bases between the two germline ends. This CDR3 region has 16 residues. Germline CDR1 reads LNHDA; CDR2 reads SQIVND (reference sequence).

This chain joins TRBV5-4 and TRBJ2-1; no definite D call. The V gene's germline CDR1 is SGHNT and CDR2 YYREEE (reference sequence). V was pared by 0 bases and J by 8 bases, with 6 bases between. The CDR3 has 12 residues. Here the CDR3 reads CASSLDLDEQFF. The CDR3 DNA sequence: TGTGCCAGCAGCTTGGACTTAGATGAGCAGTTCTTC. Based on the CDR3 plus reference TRBV5-4 and TRBJ2-1, the full variable domain is ETGVTQSPTHLIKTRGQQVTLRCSSQSGHNTVSWYQQALGQGPQFIFQYYREEENGRGNFPPRFSGLQFPNYSSELNVNALELDDSALYLCASSLDLDEQFFGPGTRLTVL.

CDR3 amino acids: CASSLGRIANYGYTF. DNA of the CDR3: TGTGCCAGCAGCTTAGGGCGCATAGCTAACTATGGCTACACCTTC. The chain couples TRBV7-9 to TRBJ1-2, with D unclear. The CDR3 spans 15 residues. V dropped 1 base and J dropped 0 bases, with 9 bases sitting between them. Germline CDR1 and CDR2: SEHNR and FQNEAQ (reference sequence).

The chain joins TRBV2 to TRBJ1-1, with D tentatively TRBD1 (5 bases). The CDR3 runs 13 residues. V was trimmed by 6 bases and J by 1 base, leaving 9 bases between them. Germline CDR1 is SNHLY and CDR2 is FYNNEI. The CDR3 nucleotides are TGTGCCAGCAGGGGACGGTGGAACACTGAAGCTTTCTTT. The encoded protein is CASRGRWNTEAFF.